This T cell receptor beta chain is from a study of monozygotic twins with inflammatory bowel disease. Notes on the study in general: Patient repertoire variability may have increased through differing immunosuppressive treatments.

Each TCR library consumed around 3.5 ug of total RNA. TCRdb processed the 5' RACE reads again and assigns one entry to each CDR3 protein, with no DNA. The sample's table shows around 230,000 distinct CDR3 sequences. Germline loops: CDR1 SQVTM, CDR2 ANQGSEA. The CDR3 is 14 residues long. About this clonotype: The antigen remains undetermined.

The chain carries TRBV29-1 and TRBJ1-2; TCRdb's D call of TRBD1 is untestable without DNA. The TCR sequence derives from a human donor with ulcerative colitis or Crohn's disease, or a healthy co-twin of an affected twin (not recorded which). Sequencing used blood. The CDR3 sequence is CSVGGRAHGKGYTF.